This TCR beta chain is from a study of blood T cell repertoires in COVID-19. This clone was found once. This CDR3 comprises 15 residues. V was pared by 7 bases and J by 1 base, with 4 bases of the junction left unmatched. The germline V gene encodes CDR1 SGHRS and CDR2 YFSETQ. In the authors' methods: From reference gene primer amplification, estimates of nucleated cell counts were derived. Profiling relied on immunoSEQ multiplex PCR, and the TCRdb table lists in-frame clones only, not all of them. D and trimming come from the DNA, and the V and J calls and clone size come from that table. The repertoire consists of some 260,000 clones, with about 88% occurring once and the leading ten covering 2.1%.

The chain couples TRBV5-1 to TRBJ2-5; TRBD2 aligns across 13 bases. Sequenced: peripheral blood. The sequence was obtained from a woman in her thirties or forties who had recovered from COVID-19. The CDR3 nucleotides are TGCGCCAGCCGATGGACTAGCGGGGGCCAAGAGACCCAGTACTTC. Amino acids: CASRWTSGGQETQYF.